These 32 T cell receptor beta chains were all obtained from the same sample, sequenced in a study of T-cell reconstitution after alpha-beta-depleted transplantation in children. This sample's TCRbeta library carried unique molecular identifier barcodes. TCRdb independently ran MiXCR on the PCR reads; one entry per CDR3 protein. The repertoire holds around 680,000 distinct CDR3 sequences, 16% seen once, with about 1.1% in the top ten. This specimen was PBMCs from the stem cell graft donor, taken from the stem cell graft. The origin of the receptors is a human donor who donated a stem cell graft to a child with acute myeloid leukemia.

This clonotype was counted many times. The chain carries TRBV10-2 and TRBJ1-2; D is ambiguous. From germline, CDR1 is WSHSY and CDR2 SAAADI. V was clipped by 5 bases and J by 7 bases, with 17 bases between them. The CDR3 is 14 residues long. The CDR3: CASSHLLGGSGYTF. For the CDR3, the DNA is TGCGCCAGCAGTCACCTCCTCGGAGGGAGTGGCTACACCTTC.

This clonotype has ten or more counts. The chain has TRBV20-1 and TRBJ2-3; D tentatively fits TRBD1 or TRBD2 (5 bases each). The CDR3 loop spans 12 amino acids. V lost 3 bases, J lost 4 bases, and 8 bases lay in between. CDR1 DFQATT and CDR2 SNEGSKA come from the germline V gene (reference sequence). The CDR3 bases are TGCAGTGCTAGGGGACGCTCAGATACGCAGTATTTT. Residues: CSARGRSDTQYF.

This clonotype was observed at least ten times. The gene calls are TRBV5-4 and TRBJ2-2, with 7 bases identical to TRBD1. Germline-derived CDR1 and CDR2 are SGHNT and YYREEE (reference sequence). CDR3 length: 19 residues. Trimming took 0 bases from V and 0 from J; bases not matched to a gene: 11. CDR3 nucleotides: TGTGCCAGCAGCTTGGCCCCGCCTTATACAGGGGCGAACACCGGGGAGCTGTTTTTT. Its translation is CASSLAPPYTGANTGELFF. Drawing the rest from reference TRBV5-4 and TRBJ2-2, the complete variable domain is ETGVTQSPTHLIKTRGQQVTLRCSSQSGHNTVSWYQQALGQGPQFIFQYYREEENGRGNFPPRFSGLQFPNYSSELNVNALELDDSALYLCASSLAPPYTGANTGELFFGEGSRLTVL.

This clonotype was found many times. The V call is TRBV13, the J call TRBJ2-3; 9 bases align to TRBD2. Germline values: CDR1 PRHDT, CDR2 FYEKMQ (reference sequence). The V and J ends lost 3 bases and 2 bases, in that order; junction bases with no gene match: 12. CDR3 size: 18 residues. Here the CDR3 DNA reads TGTGCCAGCAGCTTTTCTAGCGGGGCCGCACCCTACACAGATACGCAGTATTTT. Residues: CASSFSSGAAPYTDTQYF. Combining the CDR3 with reference TRBV13 and TRBJ2-3 gives the whole variable domain AAGVIQSPRHLIKEKRETATLKCYPIPRHDTVYWYQQGPGQDPQFLISFYEKMQSDKGSIPDRFSAQQFSDYHSELNMSSLELGDSALYFCASSFSSGAAPYTDTQYFGPGTRLTVL.

This clonotype was seen a few times. The chain joins TRBV20-1 to TRBJ2-2; TRBD2 matches 16 bases. Trimming cost V 5 bases and J 6 bases; bases outside gene matches: 0. Germline-derived CDR1 and CDR2 are DFQATT and SNEGSKA (reference sequence). The CDR3 runs 14 residues. This chain's CDR3 is CSAGTSGGAGELFF. The CDR3 DNA reads TGCAGTGCTGGGACTAGCGGGGGGGCCGGGGAGCTGTTTTTT.

This clonotype showed up many times. This chain uses TRBV6-4 with TRBJ2-1; D might be TRBD2 (7 bases). The CDR3 runs to 15 residues. V lost 2 bases to trimming and J lost 8 bases, with 16 bases between them. CDR1 and CDR2 from the germline V gene are MRHNA and SNTAGT. The CDR3 coding sequence is TGTGCCAGCAGTGACCAGGTGGGGGGGCGCGATGAGCAGTTCTTC. Protein: CASSDQVGGRDEQFF.

Ten or more counts support this clonotype. This chain joins TRBV12-3 or TRBV12-4 and TRBJ1-2; 7 bases are a match to TRBD1. This CDR3 spans 15 amino acids. V shed 6 bases and J 4 bases; nucleotides not matched to a gene: 11. The DNA for the CDR3 is TGTGCCAGCAGCCGCGGGGACAGTCCCTTCTATGGCTACACCTTC. Protein product: CASSRGDSPFYGYTF.

CDR3: CASSFRGGQIPTDTQYF. In nucleotides, the CDR3 is TGTGCCAGCAGCTTTCGGGGAGGGCAAATTCCCACAGATACGCAGTATTTT. The V gene is TRBV13, the J gene TRBJ2-3; TRBD2 agrees at 7 bases. The CDR3 loop spans 17 amino acids. Per germline, CDR1 PRHDT and CDR2 FYEKMQ (reference sequence). Trimming at V came to 3 bases and at J to 2 bases, leaving 11 bases not matched to a gene. Using reference TRBV13 and TRBJ2-3 for the parts outside the CDR3, the full variable domain is AAGVIQSPRHLIKEKRETATLKCYPIPRHDTVYWYQQGPGQDPQFLISFYEKMQSDKGSIPDRFSAQQFSDYHSELNMSSLELGDSALYFCASSFRGGQIPTDTQYFGPGTRLTVL.

This clonotype has more than one count but fewer than ten. The chain uses TRBV5-1 and TRBJ1-1, with D maybe TRBD1 (5 bases). This CDR3 has 15 residues. The germline gives CDR1 SGHRS, CDR2 YFSETQ. Trimming took 0 bases from V and 4 from J, leaving 13 bases between them. In DNA, the CDR3 is TGCGCCAGCAGCTTGGCCATGGGGGAGGGCACTGAAGCTTTCTTT. Encoded protein: CASSLAMGEGTEAFF.

This clonotype has a handful of counts. The chain carries TRBV7-2 and TRBJ2-1, with D possibly matching TRBD2 (7 bases). The germline V gene encodes CDR1 SGHTA and CDR2 FQGNSA. The CDR3 runs to 14 residues. Trimming took 2 bases from V and 8 from J, leaving 13 bases between them. In DNA form, the CDR3 reads TGTGCCAGCAGCTTAAGGGGGGGGGGCGATGAGCAGTTCTTC. Amino acid sequence: CASSLRGGGDEQFF.

This clonotype was detected ten times or more. The chain links TRBV12-3 or TRBV12-4 to TRBJ1-1; 9 positions match TRBD1. The J segment lost 8 bases and the V segment lost 5 bases, leaving 6 bases of the junction unmatched. This CDR3 region has 13 residues. CDR3: CASSANTGGEAFF. The DNA of the CDR3 is TGTGCCAGCAGTGCCAATACAGGGGGCGAAGCTTTCTTT.

On this clonotype itself: This clone may be a read error of a much larger clone one base away. The rearrangement joins TRBV20-1 to TRBJ2-7; D call uncertain. This CDR3 is built from 15 residues. The V gene's germline CDR1 is DFQATT and CDR2 SNEGSKA (reference sequence). Trimming removed 0 bases from V and 0 bases from J, with 12 bases in between. CDR3 DNA sequence: TGCAGTGCTAGAGATGGGGAACTGGTCTCCTACGAGCAGTACTTC. Its protein is CSARDGELVSYEQYF.

The chain joins TRBV6-2 or TRBV6-3 to TRBJ1-1; a weak D match, TRBD1 (6 bases). Trimming removed 7 bases at V and 4 bases at J, with 16 bases between. This CDR3 contains 14 residues. Germline CDR1 and CDR2: MNHEY and SVGEGT. CDR3 sequence reads: CASTDRTRGTEAFF. The CDR3 bases are TGTGCCAGCACCGATCGGACCAGGGGCACTGAAGCTTTCTTT.

In DNA form, the CDR3 reads TGCAGTGCTAGCAGGATGAACACTGAAGCTTTCTTT. Amino acid sequence: CSASRMNTEAFF. The chain joins TRBV20-1 to TRBJ1-1; D remains unclear. Looked up from germline, CDR1 is DFQATT and CDR2 is SNEGSKA (reference sequence). The CDR3 runs 12 residues. The germline V and J ends were trimmed by 3 bases and 0 bases, with 5 bases remaining between them.

The V gene is TRBV7-9, the J gene TRBJ2-1, with D tentatively TRBD1 or TRBD2 (5 bases each). CDR3 length equals 13 residues. With 5 bases removed from V and 6 bases from J, the gap between germline ends came to 11 bases. The germline CDR1 and CDR2 sequences are SEHNR and FQNEAQ (reference sequence). This CDR3 reads CASSPSGPNEQFF. In DNA form, the CDR3 reads TGTGCCAGCAGCCCCTCGGGGCCCAATGAGCAGTTCTTC.

This clonotype was recorded many times. The chain carries TRBV7-8 and TRBJ2-1; 8 bases map to TRBD2. CDR3 size: 16 residues. Germline trimming cut 6 bases from V and 9 bases from J; bases unmatched to any gene: 16. CDR1 is SGHVS, CDR2 FQNEAQ, per germline. CDR3 DNA: TGTGCCAGCAGGGATAGACCGGGACTAGGGTTAAGTGAGCAGTTCTTC. This gives the protein CASRDRPGLGLSEQFF.

This clonotype was recorded only once. The CDR3 DNA reads as TGCAGTGCTAGAGGGACAGGGGGGAGGACCGTTGAGCAGTTCTTC. It specifies CSARGTGGRTVEQFF. The chain joins TRBV20-1 to TRBJ2-1; 10 nucleotides match TRBD1. Germline lookup yields CDR1 DFQATT and CDR2 SNEGSKA (reference sequence). After removal of 1 base from V and 9 bases from J, the junction contained 9 bases not matched to a gene. The CDR3 has 15 amino acids.

About this clonotype: A much larger clone is a single base away; this may be a read error. The V call is TRBV20-1, the J call TRBJ1-1; TRBD1 aligns across 9 bases. V lost 0 bases to trimming and J lost 7 bases; unmatched junction nucleotides: 3. The length of the CDR3 is 13 residues. CDR1 is DFQATT and CDR2 is SNEGSKA in the germline V gene (reference sequence). CDR3 in amino acids: CSAREDRGIEAFF. The CDR3 coding sequence is TGCAGTGCTAGAGAGGACAGGGGCATTGAAGCTTTCTTT.

The V gene is TRBV20-1, the J gene TRBJ1-5; no firm D call. Trimming stripped 0 bases from V and 4 bases from J, with 13 bases between. The germline gives CDR1 DFQATT, CDR2 SNEGSKA (reference sequence). There are 15 residues in the CDR3. The CDR3 DNA reads TGCAGTGCTAGAGATCTACGCAGCCCGAATCAGCCCCAGCATTTT. This sequence encodes CSARDLRSPNQPQHF.

The V gene is TRBV29-1, the J gene TRBJ2-5, with D unclear. Germline values: CDR1 SQVTM, CDR2 ANQGSEA. V dropped 4 bases and J dropped 5 bases, with 14 bases sitting between them. This CDR3 has 13 residues. For the CDR3, the DNA is TGCAGCGTTGGGCTCTACGCCGCGGAGACCCAGTACTTC. It encodes CSVGLYAAETQYF.

This chain uses TRBV10-3 with TRBJ2-2; the D gene is possibly TRBD1 (6 bases). The germline V gene has CDR1 ENHRY and CDR2 SYGVKD. Trimming cost V 4 bases and J 4 bases, with 16 bases left between them. The CDR3 is 16 residues long. This chain's CDR3 is CAISVKSGASTGELFF. Here the CDR3 DNA reads TGTGCCATCAGTGTTAAGTCAGGGGCGAGCACCGGGGAGCTGTTTTTT.

This clonotype has at least ten counts. The V and J genes are TRBV29-1 and TRBJ1-2, with 10 bases that match TRBD1. Germline V gene lookup returns CDR1 SQVTM and CDR2 ANQGSEA. J gave up 8 bases and V 7 bases, and 13 bases lay outside the gene matches. This CDR3 has 14 residues. The CDR3 nucleotides read TGCAGCGCCGTTCGGGACAGGGGATTAGAGGGCTACACCTTC. Encoded protein: CSAVRDRGLEGYTF.

This clonotype was found many times. V is TRBV4-2 and J is TRBJ2-7; 8 positions agree with TRBD1. The germline CDR1 and CDR2 sequences are LGHNA and YNFKEQ. The junction had 6 bases not matched to a gene; V was cut back by 4 bases and J by 4 bases. CDR3 size: 14 residues. The CDR3 reads CASSLDRGAYEQYV. The CDR3, as DNA: TGTGCCAGCAGCCTCGACAGGGGCGCGTACGAGCAGTACGTC.

This clonotype came up a few times. A read error is possible here, since a much larger clone lies one base away. The genes are TRBV9 and TRBJ2-2; D call uncertain. V shed 1 base and J shed 7 bases, with 2 bases lying between them. The CDR3 extends over 11 amino acids. CDR1 is SGDLS and CDR2 is YYNGEE in the germline V gene. CDR3 protein: CASSVFGELFF. In DNA form, the CDR3 reads TGTGCCAGCAGCGTATTCGGGGAGCTGTTTTTT.

This clonotype was seen many times. The V call is TRBV29-1, the J call TRBJ1-1, with 11 bases that match TRBD1. This CDR3 comprises 14 residues. Trimming cost V 4 bases and J 2 bases; bases outside gene matches: 3. The germline gives CDR1 SQVTM, CDR2 ANQGSEA. CDR3 amino acids: CSVVGTGGNTEAFF. In DNA, the CDR3 is TGCAGCGTTGTAGGGACAGGGGGAAACACTGAAGCTTTCTTT.

This clonotype was detected only once. The DNA of the CDR3 is TGTGCCAGCAGCCTCCACAGGGCATCCGGGGCCAACGTCCTGACTTTC. Its translation: CASSLHRASGANVLTF. This rearrangement joins TRBV7-3 to TRBJ2-6; weak D call: TRBD1 (6 bases). V was shortened by 5 bases and J by 4 bases, with 15 bases between the two germline ends. The germline CDR1 and CDR2 sequences are SGHTA and FQGTGA. The CDR3 totals 16 residues.

In its sample, this clonotype was seen many times. The chain uses TRBV29-1 and TRBJ2-3, with 8 positions matching TRBD2. Losses at the gene ends were 4 bases for V and 7 bases for J; bases not matched to a gene: 7. Germline CDR1 reads SQVTM; CDR2 reads ANQGSEA. This CDR3 is built from 13 residues. This CDR3 reads CSVGKRGKYTQYF. The CDR3 region has the DNA TGCAGCGTTGGGAAGCGGGGGAAATATACGCAGTATTTT.

This clonotype was seen repeatedly, ten times or more. V usage is TRBV12-3 or TRBV12-4 and J usage is TRBJ2-3; the match to TRBD2 covers 7 bases. The V gene end was trimmed by 3 bases and the J gene end by 6 bases; junction bases not matched to a gene: 6. The CDR3 is 14 amino acids. For the CDR3, the DNA is TGTGCCAGCAGTTTGACTAGCCTCGATGATACGCAGTATTTT. This encodes CASSLTSLDDTQYF.

This clonotype was seen many times. The V gene is TRBV20-1, the J gene TRBJ2-1, with a possible D match to TRBD1 (6 bases). The germline V and J ends were trimmed by 3 bases and 0 bases, with 15 bases remaining between them. The CDR3 extends over 16 amino acids. Germline V gene data show CDR1 as DFQATT and CDR2 as SNEGSKA (reference sequence). The CDR3 region has the DNA TGCAGTGCTAGTCCGGGACACCTGAGCTCCTACAATGAGCAGTTCTTC. Its translation: CSASPGHLSSYNEQFF.

The sample holds many counts of this clonotype. J is TRBJ1-1 and V is TRBV29-1; D not resolved. Germline assignment: CDR1 SQVTM and CDR2 ANQGSEA. The CDR3 is 11 residues long. With 8 bases removed from V and 0 bases from J, the gap between germline ends came to 7 bases. In DNA form, the CDR3 reads TGCAGCACCCGTTTGAACACTGAAGCTTTCTTT. It translates to CSTRLNTEAFF.

This clonotype occurred once. J is TRBJ2-5 and V is TRBV2; 8 bases match TRBD1. There are 14 residues in the CDR3. CDR1 and CDR2 from the germline V gene are SNHLY and FYNNEI. V trimming: 8 bases; J trimming: 2 bases; junction bases outside the gene matches: 7. The CDR3 reads CASEQGAYQETQYF. CDR3 sequence (DNA): TGTGCCAGCGAGCAGGGGGCATATCAAGAGACCCAGTACTTC.

This clonotype was counted ten times or more. CDR3 sequence: CSANGVVGNTEAFF. The CDR3 nucleotides are TGCAGTGCCAACGGGGTCGTAGGGAACACTGAAGCTTTCTTT. J is TRBJ1-1 and V is TRBV20-1; D is ambiguous. The CDR3 extends over 14 amino acids. V lost 6 bases, J lost 1 base, and 15 bases lay in between. The germline V gene encodes CDR1 DFQATT and CDR2 SNEGSKA (reference sequence).